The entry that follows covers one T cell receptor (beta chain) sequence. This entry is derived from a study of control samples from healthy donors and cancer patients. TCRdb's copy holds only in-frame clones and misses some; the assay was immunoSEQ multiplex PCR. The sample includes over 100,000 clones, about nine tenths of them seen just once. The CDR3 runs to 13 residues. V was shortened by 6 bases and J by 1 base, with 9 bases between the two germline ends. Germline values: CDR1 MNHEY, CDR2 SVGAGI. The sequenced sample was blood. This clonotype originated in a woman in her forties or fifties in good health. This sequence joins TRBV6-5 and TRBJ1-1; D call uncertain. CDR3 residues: CASSVEKNTEAFF. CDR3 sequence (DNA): TGTGCCAGCAGCGTAGAGAAGAACACTGAAGCTTTCTTT.